Described below is a single T cell receptor beta chain sequence and its context. This record belongs to a study of tumor-infiltrating lymphocytes in primary liver carcinoma. Study background: All lesions had stage T1-T3 N0M0 and roughly 4.2 to 10 cm widths.

Extraction of RNA together with DNA used roughly 19-32 mg of unsorted bulk tissue. Patients underwent resection of primary liver carcinoma. TCR beta cDNA was prepared out of around 460 ng total RNA by means of a constant-region primer. Employing slightly modified ARM-PCR, three nested multiplex PCR rounds were run, and these gave rise to the TCR beta libraries. Via MiXCR, TCRdb re-called the multiplex PCR reads, giving one row per CDR3 protein. The data contain about 190,000 distinct CDR3 sequences, roughly 80% of them seen just once; the ten biggest clones take up 15% to 20%. This receptor was identified in a man in his forties or fifties with primary liver carcinoma and hepatitis B virus infection. The sequenced sample consisted of tumor tissue from primary liver carcinoma.

The CDR3 region is CASSISVGRETQYF. CDR3 in DNA: TGTGCCAGCAGCATCTCAGTGGGCAGAGAGACCCAGTACTTC. The chain uses TRBV7-8 and TRBJ2-5; D is unresolved. The germline gives CDR1 SGHVS, CDR2 FQNEAQ. CDR3 length: 14 amino acids. The germline V and J ends were trimmed by 5 bases and 4 bases, with 14 bases remaining between them.